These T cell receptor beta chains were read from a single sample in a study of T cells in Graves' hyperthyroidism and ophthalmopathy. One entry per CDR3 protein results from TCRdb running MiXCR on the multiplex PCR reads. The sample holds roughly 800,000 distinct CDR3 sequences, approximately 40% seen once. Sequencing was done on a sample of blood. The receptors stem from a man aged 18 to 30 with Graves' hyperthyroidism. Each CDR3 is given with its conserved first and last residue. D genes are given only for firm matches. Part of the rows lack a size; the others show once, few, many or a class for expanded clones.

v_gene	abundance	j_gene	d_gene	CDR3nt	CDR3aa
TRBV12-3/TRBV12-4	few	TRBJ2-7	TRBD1	TGTGCCAGCACTTGGGACAGGCAGAACTACGAGCAGTACTTC	CASTWDRQNYEQYF
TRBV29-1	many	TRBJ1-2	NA	TGCAGCGTTGGGGATTTATCGCGATCGGGCGGCTACACCTTC	CSVGDLSRSGGYTF
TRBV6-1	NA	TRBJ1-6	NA	TGTGCCAGCAGTTTAGTCGGGGGGCTGGGGTCACCCCTCCACTTT	CASSLVGGLGSPLHF
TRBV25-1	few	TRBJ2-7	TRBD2	TGTGCCAGCAGACCGGGACTAGCGGGAAACGAGCAGTACTTC	CASRPGLAGNEQYF
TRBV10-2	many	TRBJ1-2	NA	TGCGCCAGCAGTGCCGAGGATGGCTACACCTTC	CASSAEDGYTF
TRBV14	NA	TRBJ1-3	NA	TGTGCCAGCAGCCCCATACCCGGAAACACCATATATTTT	CASSPIPGNTIYF
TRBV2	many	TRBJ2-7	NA	TGTGCCAGCATAGGCTACGAGCAGTACTTC	CASIGYEQYF
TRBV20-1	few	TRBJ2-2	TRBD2	TGCAGTGCGCCGGGACTAGCCGGCACCGGGGAGCTGTTTTTT	CSAPGLAGTGELFF
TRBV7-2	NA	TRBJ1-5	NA	TGTGCCAGCAGCTTCTCTCCGGGGGGAAGTAGCGAGCAGCCCCAGCATTTT	CASSFSPGGSSEQPQHF
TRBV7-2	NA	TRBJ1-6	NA	TGTGCCAGCAGCCTCGGGCAGCGTGGCTATAATTCACCCCTCCACTTT	CASSLGQRGYNSPLHF
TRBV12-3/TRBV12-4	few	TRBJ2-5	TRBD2	TGTGCCAGCAGCCCCGGGACTAGCGGGAGCGGGGAAGAGACCCAGTACTTC	CASSPGTSGSGEETQYF
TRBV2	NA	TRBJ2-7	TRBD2	TGTGCCAGCAGTGGACTAAGGACTAGCGGGGGGGCCTACGAGCAGTACTTC	CASSGLRTSGGAYEQYF
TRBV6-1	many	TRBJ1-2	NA	TGTGCCAGCAGTGAAGCGCTAAGGGACTATGGCTACACCTTC	CASSEALRDYGYTF
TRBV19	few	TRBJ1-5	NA	TGTGCCAGTAGTATCGGAGAGGACCGAACCAGCAATCAGCCCCAGCATTTT	CASSIGEDRTSNQPQHF